The 7 T cell receptor beta chains reported below all come from one sample, sequenced in a study. TCRdb itself ran the 5' RACE reads through MiXCR, one entry per CDR3 protein. Here the sample spans about 9,100 distinct CDR3 sequences, roughly 60% being singletons. The specimen sequenced was tumor-infiltrating memory CD4+ T cells sorted from the breast tumor. Subset defined: memory CD4+ T cells, CD4+CD45RO+CD25-. All receptors derive from a female donor with breast cancer.

The rearrangement links TRBV11-2 to TRBJ2-5, with no clear D. The germline V gene encodes CDR1 SGHAT and CDR2 FQNNGV. Deletions cut 2 bases from V and 0 bases from J, with 4 bases between. There are 13 residues in the CDR3. DNA for the CDR3: TGTGCCAGCAGCTTACAGAACCAAGAGACCCAGTACTTC. Translation gives CASSLQNQETQYF.

This clonotype has only a few counts. V usage is TRBV4-2 and J usage is TRBJ2-1; the D is unclear. CDR3 length: 13 amino acids. Deletions cut 0 bases from V and 5 bases from J, with 5 bases between. Germline CDR1 is LGHNA and CDR2 is YNFKEQ. The CDR3 spells CASSQDTNNEQFF. In DNA form, the CDR3 reads TGTGCCAGCAGCCAAGATACGAACAATGAGCAGTTCTTC.

This clonotype turned up a few times. The chain is built from TRBV4-2 and TRBJ2-7, with D possibly TRBD2 on 5 matching bases. The CDR3 length is 15 residues. V was shortened by 1 base and J by 5 bases, with 15 bases between the two germline ends. The germline CDR1 and CDR2 sequences are LGHNA and YNFKEQ. CDR3 amino acids: CASSQGHNLANEQYF. In DNA, the CDR3 is TGTGCCAGCAGCCAAGGCCATAACCTAGCTAACGAGCAGTACTTC.

The chain links TRBV6-5 to TRBJ1-1; a possible D gene is TRBD1 (6 bases). This CDR3 is 15 amino acids long. Trimming shortened V by 5 bases and J by 1 base, and 14 bases separated the two germline ends. Germline lookup yields CDR1 MNHEY and CDR2 SVGAGI. CDR3 amino acids: CASSPGHLENTEAFF. The CDR3 coding sequence is TGTGCCAGCAGTCCGGGACACCTTGAGAACACTGAAGCTTTCTTT.

This clonotype was observed a few times. The V call is TRBV18, the J call TRBJ2-5; 8 nucleotides line up with TRBD1. Per germline, CDR1 KGHSH and CDR2 LQKENI. Germline trimming cut 3 bases from V and 5 bases from J; bases unmatched to any gene: 5. This CDR3 has 14 residues. CDR3 sequence reads: CASSPQDRVETQYF. As DNA, the CDR3 is TGTGCCAGCTCACCCCAGGACAGGGTCGAGACCCAGTACTTC.

The V and J genes are TRBV4-2 and TRBJ1-5, with D uncertain. The CDR3 has 15 residues. Germline V lookup: CDR1 LGHNA, CDR2 YNFKEQ. The V and J ends lost 0 bases and 4 bases respectively, with 10 bases between them. CDR3 protein: CASSQDKETNQPQHF. The CDR3 DNA sequence: TGTGCCAGCAGCCAAGATAAGGAGACTAATCAGCCCCAGCATTTT.

V usage is TRBV4-1 and J usage is TRBJ1-5; 9 bases line up with TRBD1. The CDR3 extends over 18 amino acids. The trim removed 4 bases at V and 2 bases at J, leaving 12 bases unmatched. Germline V gene sequence: CDR1 MGHRA, CDR2 YSYEKL. The CDR3 DNA reads as TGCGCCAGCAGCCGACCGGGACAGGGCCTCGGAGGCAATCAGCCCCAGCATTTT. Its protein product is CASSRPGQGLGGNQPQHF.